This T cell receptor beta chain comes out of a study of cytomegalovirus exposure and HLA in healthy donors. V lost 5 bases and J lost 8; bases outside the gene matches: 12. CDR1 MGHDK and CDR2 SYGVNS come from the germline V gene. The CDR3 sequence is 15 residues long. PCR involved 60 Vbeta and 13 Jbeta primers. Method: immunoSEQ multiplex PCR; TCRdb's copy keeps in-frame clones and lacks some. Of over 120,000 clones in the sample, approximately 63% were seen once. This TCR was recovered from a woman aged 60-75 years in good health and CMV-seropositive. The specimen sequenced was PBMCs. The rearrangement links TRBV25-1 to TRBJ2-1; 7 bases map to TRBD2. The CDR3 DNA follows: TGTGCCAGCAGTATGACTAGCACCTGGGGAGATGAGCAGTTCTTC. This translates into CASSMTSTWGDEQFF.